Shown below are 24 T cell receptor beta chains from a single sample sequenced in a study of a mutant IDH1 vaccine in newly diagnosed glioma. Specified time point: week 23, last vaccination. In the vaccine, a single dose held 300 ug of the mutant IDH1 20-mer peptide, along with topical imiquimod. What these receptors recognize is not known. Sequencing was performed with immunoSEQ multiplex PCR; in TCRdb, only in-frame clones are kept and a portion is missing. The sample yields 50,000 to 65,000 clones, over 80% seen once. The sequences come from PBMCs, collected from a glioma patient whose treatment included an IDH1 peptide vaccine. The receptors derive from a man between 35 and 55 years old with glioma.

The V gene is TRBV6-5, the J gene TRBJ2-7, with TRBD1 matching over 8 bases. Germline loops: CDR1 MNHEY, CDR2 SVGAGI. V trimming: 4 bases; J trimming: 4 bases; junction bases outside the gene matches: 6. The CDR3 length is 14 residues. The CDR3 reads CASSSGDRLYEQYF. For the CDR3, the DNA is TGTGCCAGCAGTTCAGGGGACAGGCTTTACGAGCAGTACTTC.

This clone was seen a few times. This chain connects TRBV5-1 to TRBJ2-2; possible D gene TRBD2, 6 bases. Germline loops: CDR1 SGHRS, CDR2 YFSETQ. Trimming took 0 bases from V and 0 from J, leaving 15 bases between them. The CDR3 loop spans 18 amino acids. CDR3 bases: TGCGCCAGCAGCTTGGCCCTAAAAGCGGGCGCGAACACCGGGGAGCTGTTTTTT. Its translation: CASSLALKAGANTGELFF.

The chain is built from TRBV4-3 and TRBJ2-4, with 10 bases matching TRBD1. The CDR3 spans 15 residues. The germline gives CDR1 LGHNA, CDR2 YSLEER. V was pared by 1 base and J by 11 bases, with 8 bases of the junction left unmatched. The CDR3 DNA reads TGCGCCAGCAGCCAAGGGACAGGGGGTAGGGGTGTTCAGTACTTC. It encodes CASSQGTGGRGVQYF.

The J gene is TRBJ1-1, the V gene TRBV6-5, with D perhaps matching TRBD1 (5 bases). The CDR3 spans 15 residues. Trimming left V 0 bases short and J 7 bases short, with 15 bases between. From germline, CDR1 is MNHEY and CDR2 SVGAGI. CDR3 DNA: TGTGCCAGCAGTTACTCGACCCAGGGAAGACGTGAAGCTTTCTTT. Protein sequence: CASSYSTQGRREAFF.

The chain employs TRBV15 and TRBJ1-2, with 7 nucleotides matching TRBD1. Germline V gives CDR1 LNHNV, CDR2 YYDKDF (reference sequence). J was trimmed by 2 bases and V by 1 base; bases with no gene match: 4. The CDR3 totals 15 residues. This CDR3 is CATSRGTGGNYGYTF. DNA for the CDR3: TGTGCCACCAGCAGAGGGACAGGAGGAAACTATGGCTACACCTTC.

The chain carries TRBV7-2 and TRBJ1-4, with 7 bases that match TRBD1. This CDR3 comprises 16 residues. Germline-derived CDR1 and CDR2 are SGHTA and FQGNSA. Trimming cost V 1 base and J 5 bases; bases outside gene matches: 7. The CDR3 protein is CASSLGPRGVNEKLFF. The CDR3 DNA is TGTGCCAGCAGCTTAGGGCCCAGGGGGGTCAATGAAAAACTGTTTTTT.

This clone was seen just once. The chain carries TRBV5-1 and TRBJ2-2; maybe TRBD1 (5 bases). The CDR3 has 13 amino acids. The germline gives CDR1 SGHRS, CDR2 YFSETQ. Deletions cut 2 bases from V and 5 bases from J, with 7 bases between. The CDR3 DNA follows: TGCGCCAGCAGCTTAGGGGTTACCGGGGAGCTGTTTTTT. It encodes CASSLGVTGELFF.

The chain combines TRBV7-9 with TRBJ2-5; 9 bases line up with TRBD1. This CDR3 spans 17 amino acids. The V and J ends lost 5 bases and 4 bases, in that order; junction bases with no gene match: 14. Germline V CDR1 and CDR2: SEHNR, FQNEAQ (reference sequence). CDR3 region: CASSPGTGIPQGETQYF. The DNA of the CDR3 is TGTGCCAGCAGCCCAGGGACAGGGATCCCTCAAGGAGAGACCCAGTACTTC.

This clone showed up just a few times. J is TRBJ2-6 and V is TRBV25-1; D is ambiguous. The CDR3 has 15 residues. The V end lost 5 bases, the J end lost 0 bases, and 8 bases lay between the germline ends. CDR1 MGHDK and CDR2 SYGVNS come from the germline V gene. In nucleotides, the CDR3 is TGTGCCAGCAGTTCCCCCCCCTCTGGGGCCAACGTCCTGACTTTC. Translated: CASSSPPSGANVLTF.

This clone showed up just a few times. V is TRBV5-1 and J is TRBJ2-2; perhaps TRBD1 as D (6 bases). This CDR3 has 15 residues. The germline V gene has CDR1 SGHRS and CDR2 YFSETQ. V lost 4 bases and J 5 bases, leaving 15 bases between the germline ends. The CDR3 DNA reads TGCGCCAGCAGCCCCCGCCCAGGGGAAACCGGGGAGCTGTTTTTT. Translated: CASSPRPGETGELFF.

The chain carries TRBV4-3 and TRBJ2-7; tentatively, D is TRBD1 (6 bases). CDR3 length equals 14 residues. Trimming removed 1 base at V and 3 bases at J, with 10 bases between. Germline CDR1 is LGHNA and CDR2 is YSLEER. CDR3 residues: CASSQGGLGYEQYF. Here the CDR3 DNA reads TGCGCCAGCAGCCAAGGGGGGCTCGGCTACGAGCAGTACTTC.

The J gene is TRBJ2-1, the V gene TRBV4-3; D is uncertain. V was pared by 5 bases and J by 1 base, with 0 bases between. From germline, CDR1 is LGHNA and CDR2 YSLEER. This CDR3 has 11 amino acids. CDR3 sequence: CASSSYNEQFF. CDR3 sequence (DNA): TGCGCCAGCAGCTCCTACAATGAGCAGTTCTTC.

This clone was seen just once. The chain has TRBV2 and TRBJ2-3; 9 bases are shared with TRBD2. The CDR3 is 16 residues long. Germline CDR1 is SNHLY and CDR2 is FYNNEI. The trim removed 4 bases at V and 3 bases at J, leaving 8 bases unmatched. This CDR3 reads CASSVTAGGDTDTQYF. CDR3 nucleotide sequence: TGTGCCAGCAGTGTAACTGCGGGAGGGGATACAGATACGCAGTATTTT.

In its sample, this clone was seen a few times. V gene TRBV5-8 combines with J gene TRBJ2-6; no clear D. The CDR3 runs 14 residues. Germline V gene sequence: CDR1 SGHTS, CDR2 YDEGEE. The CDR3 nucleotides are TGTGCAACGAGGCATCGGGCTGGGGCCAACGTCCTGACTTTC. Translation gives CATRHRAGANVLTF.

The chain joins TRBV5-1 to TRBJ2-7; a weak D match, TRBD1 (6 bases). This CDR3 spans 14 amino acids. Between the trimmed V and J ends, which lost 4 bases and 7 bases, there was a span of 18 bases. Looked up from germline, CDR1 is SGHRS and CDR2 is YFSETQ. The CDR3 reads CASSPGQRLGEQYF. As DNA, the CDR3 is TGCGCCAGCAGCCCCGGACAGAGGCTCGGTGAGCAGTACTTC.

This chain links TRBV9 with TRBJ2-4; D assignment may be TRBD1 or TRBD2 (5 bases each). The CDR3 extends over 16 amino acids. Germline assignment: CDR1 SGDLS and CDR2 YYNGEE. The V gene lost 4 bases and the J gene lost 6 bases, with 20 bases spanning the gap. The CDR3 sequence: CASSSLDSSRGNIQYF. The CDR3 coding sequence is TGTGCCAGCAGCTCCCTTGATAGCTCGAGGGGAAACATTCAGTACTTC. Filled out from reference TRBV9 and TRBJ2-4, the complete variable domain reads DSGVTQTPKHLITATGQRVTLRCSPRSGDLSVYWYQQSLDQGLQFLIQYYNGEERAKGNILERFSAQQFPDLHSELNLSSLELGDSALYFCASSSLDSSRGNIQYFGAGTRLSVL.

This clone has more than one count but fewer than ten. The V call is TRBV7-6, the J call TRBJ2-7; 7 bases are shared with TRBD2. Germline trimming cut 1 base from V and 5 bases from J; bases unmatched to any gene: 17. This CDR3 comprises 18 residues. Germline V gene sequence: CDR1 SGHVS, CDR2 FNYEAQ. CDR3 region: CASSLGLPGGGPTNEQYF. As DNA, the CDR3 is TGTGCCAGCAGCTTAGGGTTGCCGGGAGGCGGGCCGACCAACGAGCAGTACTTC.

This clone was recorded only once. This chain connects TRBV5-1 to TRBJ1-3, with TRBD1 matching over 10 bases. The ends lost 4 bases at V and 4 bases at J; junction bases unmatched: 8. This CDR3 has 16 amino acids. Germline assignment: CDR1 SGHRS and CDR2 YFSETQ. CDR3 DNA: TGCGCCAGCAGCCCGCGACAGGGGGCAGCAGGAAACACCATATATTTT. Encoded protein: CASSPRQGAAGNTIYF.

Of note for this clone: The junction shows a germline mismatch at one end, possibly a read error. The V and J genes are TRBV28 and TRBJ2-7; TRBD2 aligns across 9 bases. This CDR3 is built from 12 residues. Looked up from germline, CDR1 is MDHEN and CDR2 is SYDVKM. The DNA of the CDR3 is TGTGCCAGCAGGACCGCGGCGGTAGCGGGGGTCTTC. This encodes CASRTAAVAGVF. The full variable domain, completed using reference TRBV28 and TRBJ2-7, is DVKVTQSSRYLVKRTGEKVFLECVQDMDHENMFWYRQDPGLGLRLIYFSYDVKMKEKGDIPEGYSVSREKKERFSLILESASTNQTSMYLCASRTAAVAGVFGPGTRLTVT.

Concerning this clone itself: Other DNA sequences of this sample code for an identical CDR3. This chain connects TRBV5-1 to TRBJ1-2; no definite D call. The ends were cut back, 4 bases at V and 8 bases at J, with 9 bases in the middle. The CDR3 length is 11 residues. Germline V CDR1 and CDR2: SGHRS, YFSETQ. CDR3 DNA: TGCGCCAGCAGCCTGGCGGGAGGCTACACCTTC. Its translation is CASSLAGGYTF. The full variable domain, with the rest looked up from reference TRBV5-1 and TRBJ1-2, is KAGVTQTPRYLIKTRGQQVTLSCSPISGHRSVSWYQQTPGQGLQFLFEYFSETQRNKGNFPGRFSGRQFSNSRSEMNVSTLELGDSALYLCASSLAGGYTFGSGTRLTVV.

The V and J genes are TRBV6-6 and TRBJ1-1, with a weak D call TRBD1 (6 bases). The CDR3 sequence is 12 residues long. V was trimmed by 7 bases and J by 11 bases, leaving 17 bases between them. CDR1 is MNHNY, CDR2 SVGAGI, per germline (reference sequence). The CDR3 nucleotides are TGTGCCAGCAACCTGGACAGCTTCAGGGCTTTCTTT. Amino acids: CASNLDSFRAFF.

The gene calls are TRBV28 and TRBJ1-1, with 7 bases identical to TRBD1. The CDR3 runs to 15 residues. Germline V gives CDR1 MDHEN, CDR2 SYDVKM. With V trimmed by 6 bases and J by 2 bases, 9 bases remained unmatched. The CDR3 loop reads CASSPGRGRNTEAFF. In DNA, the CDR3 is TGTGCCAGCAGCCCTGGAAGGGGGCGAAACACTGAAGCTTTCTTT.

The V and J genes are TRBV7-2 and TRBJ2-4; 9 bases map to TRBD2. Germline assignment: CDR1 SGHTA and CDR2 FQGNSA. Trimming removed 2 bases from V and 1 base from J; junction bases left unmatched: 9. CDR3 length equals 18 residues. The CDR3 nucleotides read TGTGCCAGCAGCTTAATGATTAGCGGGAGCGTGGCCAAAAACATTCAGTACTTC. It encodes CASSLMISGSVAKNIQYF.

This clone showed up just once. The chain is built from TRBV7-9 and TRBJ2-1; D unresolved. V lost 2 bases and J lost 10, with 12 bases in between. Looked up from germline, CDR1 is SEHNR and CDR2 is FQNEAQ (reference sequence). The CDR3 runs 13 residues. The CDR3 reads CASSLPETTEQFF. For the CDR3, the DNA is TGTGCCAGCAGCTTACCCGAAACCACGGAGCAGTTCTTC.